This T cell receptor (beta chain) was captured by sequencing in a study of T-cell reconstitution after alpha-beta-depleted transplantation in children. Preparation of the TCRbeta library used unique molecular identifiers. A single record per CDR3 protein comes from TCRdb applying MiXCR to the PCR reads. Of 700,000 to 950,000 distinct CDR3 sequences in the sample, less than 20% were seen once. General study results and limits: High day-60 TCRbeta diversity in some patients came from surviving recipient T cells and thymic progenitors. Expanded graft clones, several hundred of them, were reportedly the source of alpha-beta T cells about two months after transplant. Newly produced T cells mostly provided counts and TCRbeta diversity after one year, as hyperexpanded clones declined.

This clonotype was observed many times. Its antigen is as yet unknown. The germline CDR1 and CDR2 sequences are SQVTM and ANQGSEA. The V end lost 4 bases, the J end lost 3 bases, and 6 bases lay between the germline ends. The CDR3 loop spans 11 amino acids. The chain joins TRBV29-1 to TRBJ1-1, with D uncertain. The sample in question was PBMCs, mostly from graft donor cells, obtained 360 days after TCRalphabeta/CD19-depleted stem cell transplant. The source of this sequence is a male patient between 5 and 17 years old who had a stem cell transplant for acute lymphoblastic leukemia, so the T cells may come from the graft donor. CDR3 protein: CSVVWDTEAFF. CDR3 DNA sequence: TGCAGCGTTGTGTGGGACACTGAAGCTTTCTTT.